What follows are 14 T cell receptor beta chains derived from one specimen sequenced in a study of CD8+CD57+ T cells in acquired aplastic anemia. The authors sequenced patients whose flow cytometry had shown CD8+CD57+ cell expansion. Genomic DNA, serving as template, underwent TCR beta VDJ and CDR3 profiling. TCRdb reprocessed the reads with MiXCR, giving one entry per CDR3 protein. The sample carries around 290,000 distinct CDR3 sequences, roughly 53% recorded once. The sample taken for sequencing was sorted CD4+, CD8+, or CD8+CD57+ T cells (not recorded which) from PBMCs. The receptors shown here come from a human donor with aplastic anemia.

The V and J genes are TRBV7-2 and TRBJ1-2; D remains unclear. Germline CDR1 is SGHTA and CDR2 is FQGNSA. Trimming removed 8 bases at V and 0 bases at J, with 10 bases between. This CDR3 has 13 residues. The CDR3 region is CASATRTNYGYTF. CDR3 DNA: TGTGCCAGCGCGACTCGGACTAACTATGGCTACACCTTC.

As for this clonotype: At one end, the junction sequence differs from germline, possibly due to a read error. The CDR3 reads CSAINRGRNHPQHF. As DNA, the CDR3 is TGCAGTGCTATTAACAGGGGGCGAAATCATCCCCAGCATTTT. This chain joins TRBV20-1 and TRBJ1-5, with 9 positions matching TRBD1. This CDR3 is built from 14 residues. Germline-derived CDR1 and CDR2 are DFQATT and SNEGSKA (reference sequence).

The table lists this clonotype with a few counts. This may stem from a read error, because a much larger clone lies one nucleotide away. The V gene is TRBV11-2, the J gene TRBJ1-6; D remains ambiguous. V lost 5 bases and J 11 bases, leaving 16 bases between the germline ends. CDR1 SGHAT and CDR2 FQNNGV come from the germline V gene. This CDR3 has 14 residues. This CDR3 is CASSTRRGMAPLHF. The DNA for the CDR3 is TGTGCCAGCAGCACAAGACGGGGTATGGCACCCCTCCACTTT. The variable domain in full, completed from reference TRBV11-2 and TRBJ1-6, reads EAGVAQSPRYKIIEKRQSVAFWCNPISGHATLYWYQQILGQGPKLLIQFQNNGVVDDSQLPKDRFSAERLKGVDSTLKIQPAKLEDSAVYLCASSTRRGMAPLHFGNGTRLTVT.

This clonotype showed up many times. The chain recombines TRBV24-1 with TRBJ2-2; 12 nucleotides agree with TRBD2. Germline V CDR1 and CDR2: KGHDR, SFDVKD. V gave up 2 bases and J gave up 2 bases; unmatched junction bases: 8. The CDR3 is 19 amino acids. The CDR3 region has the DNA TGTGCCACCAGTGATTCCCGGGAGACTAGCGGGGGCAACACCGGGGAGCTGTTTTTT. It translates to CATSDSRETSGGNTGELFF.

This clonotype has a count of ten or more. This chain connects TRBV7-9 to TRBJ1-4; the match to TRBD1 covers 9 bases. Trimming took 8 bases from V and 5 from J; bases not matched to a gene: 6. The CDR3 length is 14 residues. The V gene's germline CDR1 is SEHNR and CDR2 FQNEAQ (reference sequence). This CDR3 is CASSRQGGNEKLFF. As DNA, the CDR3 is TGTGCCAGCTCCCGACAGGGGGGAAATGAAAAACTGTTTTTT.

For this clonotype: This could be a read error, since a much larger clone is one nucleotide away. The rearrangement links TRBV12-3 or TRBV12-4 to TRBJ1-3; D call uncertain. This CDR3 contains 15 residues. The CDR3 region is CASSLVRLSGDTIYF. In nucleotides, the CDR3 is TGTGCCAGCAGTTTAGTTCGGTTATCTGGAGACACCATATATTTT.

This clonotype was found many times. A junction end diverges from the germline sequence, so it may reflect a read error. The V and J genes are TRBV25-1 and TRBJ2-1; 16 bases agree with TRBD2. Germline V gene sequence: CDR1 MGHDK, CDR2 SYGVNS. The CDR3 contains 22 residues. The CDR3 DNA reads TGCGCCAGCAGCTCCCGTCCACCCCTCGGGACTAGCGGGAGGGCTTCCTACAATGAGCAGTTCTTC. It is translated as CASSSRPPLGTSGRASYNEQFF.

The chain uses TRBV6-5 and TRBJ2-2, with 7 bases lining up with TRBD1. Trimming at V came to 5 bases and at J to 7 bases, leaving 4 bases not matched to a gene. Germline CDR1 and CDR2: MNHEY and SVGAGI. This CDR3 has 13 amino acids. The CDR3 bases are TGTGCCAGCAGTCGACAGGGATTCGGGGAGCTGTTTTTT. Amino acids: CASSRQGFGELFF.

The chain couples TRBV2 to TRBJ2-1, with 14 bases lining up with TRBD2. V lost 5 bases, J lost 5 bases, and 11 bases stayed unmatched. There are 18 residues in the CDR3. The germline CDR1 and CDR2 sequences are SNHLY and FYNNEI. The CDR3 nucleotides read TGTGCCAGCAGTTACGTCGGGCGACTAGCGGGGGGGCACAATGAGCAGTTCTTC. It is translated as CASSYVGRLAGGHNEQFF.

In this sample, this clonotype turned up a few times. CDR3 DNA sequence: TGTGCCAGCTCCGCGGGAGGGCCTACAGATACGCAGTATTTT. It specifies CASSAGGPTDTQYF. The gene calls are TRBV7-3 and TRBJ2-3; TRBD2 matches 9 bases. CDR1 and CDR2 from the germline V gene are SGHTA and FQGTGA. V shed 8 bases and J 3 bases; nucleotides not matched to a gene: 6. The CDR3 runs to 14 residues. Combining the CDR3 with reference TRBV7-3 and TRBJ2-3 gives the whole variable domain GAGVSQTPSNKVTEKGKYVELRCDPISGHTALYWYRQSLGQGPEFLIYFQGTGAADDSGLPNDRFFAVRPEGSVSTLKIQRTERGDSAVYLCASSAGGPTDTQYFGPGTRLTVL.

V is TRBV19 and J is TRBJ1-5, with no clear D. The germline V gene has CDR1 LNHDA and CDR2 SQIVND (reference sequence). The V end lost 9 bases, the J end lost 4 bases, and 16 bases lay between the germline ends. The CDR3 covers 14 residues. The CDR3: CASLLRAGNQPQHF. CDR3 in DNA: TGTGCCAGCTTACTCCGCGCGGGGAATCAGCCCCAGCATTTT.

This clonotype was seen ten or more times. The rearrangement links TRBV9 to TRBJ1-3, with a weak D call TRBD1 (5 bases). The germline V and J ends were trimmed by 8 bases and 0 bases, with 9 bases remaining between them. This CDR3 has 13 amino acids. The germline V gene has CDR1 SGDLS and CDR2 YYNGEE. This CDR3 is CASSRASGNTIYF. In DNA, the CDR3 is TGTGCCAGTTCCAGGGCCTCTGGAAACACCATATATTTT.

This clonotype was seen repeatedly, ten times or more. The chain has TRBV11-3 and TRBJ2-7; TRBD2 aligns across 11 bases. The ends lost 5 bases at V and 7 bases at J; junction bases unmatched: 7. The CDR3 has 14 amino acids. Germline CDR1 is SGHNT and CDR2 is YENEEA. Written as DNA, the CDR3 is TGTGCCAGCAGCCCTAGCGGGGGGACTGGTGAGCAGTACTTC. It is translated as CASSPSGGTGEQYF.

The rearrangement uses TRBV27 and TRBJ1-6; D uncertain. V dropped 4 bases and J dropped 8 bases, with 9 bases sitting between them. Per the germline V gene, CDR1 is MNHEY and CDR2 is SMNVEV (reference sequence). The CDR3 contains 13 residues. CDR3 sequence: CASSSDIYSPLHF. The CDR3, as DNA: TGTGCCAGCAGTTCTGACATTTATTCACCCCTCCACTTT.